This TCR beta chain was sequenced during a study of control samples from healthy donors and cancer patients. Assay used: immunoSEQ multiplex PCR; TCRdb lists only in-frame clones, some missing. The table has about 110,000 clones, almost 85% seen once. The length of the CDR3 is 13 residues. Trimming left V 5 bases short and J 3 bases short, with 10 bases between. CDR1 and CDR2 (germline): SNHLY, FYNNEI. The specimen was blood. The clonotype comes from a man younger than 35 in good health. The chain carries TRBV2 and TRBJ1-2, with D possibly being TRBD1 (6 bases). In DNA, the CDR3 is TGTGCCAGCAGTACAGGGTCCTACTATGGCTACACCTTC. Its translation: CASSTGSYYGYTF.